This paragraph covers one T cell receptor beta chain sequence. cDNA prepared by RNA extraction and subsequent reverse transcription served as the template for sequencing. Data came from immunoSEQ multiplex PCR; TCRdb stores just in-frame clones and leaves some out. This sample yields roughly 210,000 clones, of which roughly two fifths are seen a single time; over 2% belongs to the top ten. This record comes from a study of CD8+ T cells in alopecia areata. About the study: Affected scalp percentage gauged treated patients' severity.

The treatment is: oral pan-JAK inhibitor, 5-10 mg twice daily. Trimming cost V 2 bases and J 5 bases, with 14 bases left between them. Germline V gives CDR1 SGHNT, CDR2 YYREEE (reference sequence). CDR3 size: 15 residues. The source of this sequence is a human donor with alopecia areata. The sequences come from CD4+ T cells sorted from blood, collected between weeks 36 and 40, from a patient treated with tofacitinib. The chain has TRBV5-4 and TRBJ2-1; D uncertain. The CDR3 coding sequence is TGTGCCAGCAGCTTAGTTTCTTTTCGGGACAATGAGCAGTTCTTC. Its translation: CASSLVSFRDNEQFF.